This TCR beta chain was recorded in a study of blood T cell repertoires in COVID-19. Looking at the study overall: There were acute and convalescent COVID-19 samples, and they came from the United States, Italy and Spain. Nucleic acid was either cDNA or gDNA, and it came from T cells, B-cell-depleted T cells, or PBMCs.

Original methodology: Amplifying reference gene primers gave estimates of nucleated cell counts. Assay: immunoSEQ multiplex PCR; the TCRdb copy retains only in-frame clones and omits some. Clone size and V and J calls were adopted from that table, with D and trimming inferred from the DNA. This sample has 62,000 or so clones, with roughly 85% found just once. Source material: peripheral blood. This sequence was found in a woman aged 60-75 years with acute or convalescent COVID-19.

This chain's CDR3 is CASSRRLAGGLSWETQYF. The CDR3 DNA sequence: TGTGCCAGCAGCCGAAGACTAGCGGGAGGGCTATCTTGGGAGACCCAGTACTTC. The V gene is TRBV14, the J gene TRBJ2-5, with 14 bases aligning to TRBD2. J gave up 5 bases and V 4 bases, and 12 bases lay outside the gene matches. Germline V CDR1 and CDR2: SGHDN, FVKESK. The CDR3 is 18 amino acids.